One and the same sample provided the 19 T cell receptor beta chains below, sequenced in a study of CD8 T cells in Susac syndrome. With random hexamers, roughly 0.45 to 1 ug RNA was reverse transcribed. TCRdb passed the immunoSEQ multiplex PCR reads through MiXCR, listing each CDR3 protein once. The repertoire includes 150,000 or so distinct CDR3 sequences, roughly 94% of them detected once, and more than 0.14% sits in the top ten. Sequencing was done on a sample of CD4+ T cells from PBMCs. The source of these receptors is a human donor with Susac syndrome.

Here the CDR3 reads CASSLFGSQETQYF. The CDR3 nucleotides are TGTGCCAGCAGCTTATTTGGCAGCCAAGAGACCCAGTACTTC. This chain connects TRBV7-8 to TRBJ2-5; D gene uncertain. The CDR3 totals 14 residues. From germline, CDR1 is SGHVS and CDR2 FQNEAQ. Trimming cost V 2 bases and J 1 base, with 8 bases left between them. Full variable domain (rest looked up from reference TRBV7-8 and TRBJ2-5): GAGVSQSPRYKVAKRGQDVALRCDPISGHVSLFWYQQALGQGPEFLTYFQNEAQLDKSGLPSDRFFAERPEGSVSTLKIQRTQQEDSAVYLCASSLFGSQETQYFGPGTRLLVL.

The chain couples TRBV4-2 to TRBJ2-7, with 14 bases identical to TRBD2. The J segment lost 0 bases and the V segment lost 1 base, leaving 8 bases of the junction unmatched. The CDR3 spans 19 residues. CDR1 and CDR2 (germline): LGHNA, YNFKEQ. The CDR3 DNA follows: TGTGCCAGCAGCCAAGGACTAGCGGGAGGGCTTTCCTCCTCCTACGAGCAGTACTTC. Translated: CASSQGLAGGLSSSYEQYF.

V and J are TRBV28 and TRBJ2-5; a weak D match, TRBD1 (5 bases). Germline V gene data show CDR1 as MDHEN and CDR2 as SYDVKM. The V end lost 10 bases, the J end lost 3 bases, and 12 bases lay between the germline ends. The length of the CDR3 is 12 residues. The CDR3 DNA reads as TGTGCCACCTGGCAGGGTAAAGAGACCCAGTACTTC. Protein: CATWQGKETQYF.

The V gene is TRBV7-3, the J gene TRBJ2-2; TRBD1 is a possible D gene (6 bases). V was cut by 6 bases and J by 1 base, with 12 bases left in between. CDR1 SGHTA and CDR2 FQGTGA come from the germline V gene. This CDR3 contains 15 residues. The chain's CDR3 is CASRPGTKNTGELFF. The CDR3 DNA is TGTGCCAGCAGGCCCGGGACAAAGAACACCGGGGAGCTGTTTTTT.

The chain is built from TRBV19 and TRBJ1-6; D is unresolved. This CDR3 spans 12 amino acids. Per germline, CDR1 LNHDA and CDR2 SQIVND (reference sequence). V shed 4 bases and J shed 9 bases, with 7 bases lying between them. CDR3 DNA sequence: TGTGCCAGTAGTACCCTATCTTCACCCCTCCACTTT. It yields the protein CASSTLSSPLHF.

The chain combines TRBV19 with TRBJ2-7; TRBD1 is a possible D gene (5 bases). The length of the CDR3 is 14 residues. The ends were cut back, 3 bases at V and 1 base at J, with 10 bases in the middle. Germline CDR1 and CDR2: LNHDA and SQIVND (reference sequence). The CDR3: CASSMGLISYEQYF. CDR3 in DNA: TGTGCCAGTAGTATGGGGCTGATTTCCTACGAGCAGTACTTC.

In its sample, this clonotype was seen a few times. The rearrangement joins TRBV30 to TRBJ1-5; D not certain. V was trimmed by 0 bases and J by 2 bases, leaving 5 bases between them. Germline V gives CDR1 GTSNPN, CDR2 SVGIG (reference sequence). The CDR3 is 13 amino acids. The CDR3 DNA sequence: TGTGCCTGGAGTGTACGCGGCAATCAGCCCCAGCATTTT. This gives the protein CAWSVRGNQPQHF.

V gene TRBV15 combines with J gene TRBJ2-7; no clear D gene. Germline CDR1 reads LNHNV; CDR2 reads YYDKDF (reference sequence). The CDR3 runs to 12 residues. V lost 0 bases and J lost 6, with 6 bases in between. CDR3 loop: CATSRDRSEQYF. Here the CDR3 DNA reads TGTGCCACCAGCAGAGATAGGAGCGAGCAGTACTTC.

In the case of this clonotype: At one end the junction does not follow the germline gene, possibly because of a read error. The chain employs TRBV7-7 and TRBJ2-5, with a weak D call TRBD1 (5 bases). Germline V gives CDR1 SSHAT, CDR2 FNYEAQ (reference sequence). The CDR3 has 13 residues. CDR3 in amino acids: CASSLAGSETQYF. CDR3 sequence (DNA): TGTGCTAGCAGCTTAGCAGGGTCCGAGACCCAGTACTTC.

The rearrangement links TRBV9 to TRBJ1-1, with D possibly matching TRBD1 (5 bases). The germline V gene encodes CDR1 SGDLS and CDR2 YYNGEE. The CDR3 sequence is 13 residues long. Between the trimmed V and J ends, which lost 4 bases and 1 base, there was a span of 8 bases. CDR3 protein: CASSRTPNTEAFF. Written as DNA, the CDR3 is TGTGCCAGCAGCCGGACACCGAACACTGAAGCTTTCTTT.

The chain is built from TRBV4-3 and TRBJ1-5; D is uncertain. The germline V gene has CDR1 LGHNA and CDR2 YSLEER. The V end was cut by 4 bases, the J end by 6 bases, with 13 bases between. This CDR3 region has 14 residues. This CDR3 is CASSRSADGQPQHF. DNA for the CDR3: TGCGCCAGCAGCCGGTCAGCGGACGGTCAGCCCCAGCATTTT.

This rearrangement joins TRBV5-1 to TRBJ2-3, with 8 nucleotides matching TRBD1. Germline-derived CDR1 and CDR2 are SGHRS and YFSETQ. CDR3 size: 15 residues. Trimming removed 6 bases from V and 2 bases from J; junction bases left unmatched: 8. CDR3 sequence reads: CASNPGGRTTDTQYF. CDR3 nucleotide sequence: TGCGCCAGCAACCCAGGGGGCCGGACCACAGATACGCAGTATTTT.

The V and J genes are TRBV12-3 or TRBV12-4 and TRBJ1-1; 7 bases match TRBD1. V lost 7 bases, J lost 5 bases, and 10 bases stayed unmatched. The CDR3 loop spans 14 amino acids. CDR3 bases: TGTGCCAGCAAGAGGGGACAGCCGCGGACTGAAGCTTTCTTT. Encoded protein: CASKRGQPRTEAFF.

The J gene is TRBJ1-1, the V gene TRBV12-3 or TRBV12-4; the match to TRBD1 covers 7 bases. The CDR3 spans 16 residues. J gave up 4 bases and V 5 bases, and 13 bases lay outside the gene matches. CDR3 region: CASSLGGIQGFTEAFF. DNA for the CDR3: TGTGCCAGCAGTCTTGGGGGGATACAGGGGTTCACTGAAGCTTTCTTT.

The rearrangement joins TRBV12-5 to TRBJ2-7; D might be TRBD1 (5 bases). CDR1 is LGHNT and CDR2 is FRNRAP in the germline V gene. The V and J ends lost 6 bases and 3 bases respectively, with 15 bases between them. The CDR3 totals 14 residues. The CDR3 here is CASGLGAPNYEQYF. As DNA, the CDR3 is TGTGCTAGTGGGCTAGGGGCCCCGAACTACGAGCAGTACTTC.

V and J are TRBV2 and TRBJ2-3; 8 bases line up with TRBD1. The germline gives CDR1 SNHLY, CDR2 FYNNEI. This CDR3 contains 13 residues. V lost 4 bases to trimming and J lost 11 bases; unmatched junction nucleotides: 8. CDR3 nucleotides: TGTGCCAGCAGTGGTCGGCCAGACAGGGGGCAGTATTTT. Its translation is CASSGRPDRGQYF.

The chain links TRBV29-1 to TRBJ1-1; the match to TRBD1 covers 8 bases. The CDR3 has 14 amino acids. Losses at the gene ends were 6 bases for V and 1 base for J; bases not matched to a gene: 7. CDR1 and CDR2 (germline): SQVTM, ANQGSEA. CDR3 sequence: CSVRPGTGNTEAFF. CDR3 nucleotide sequence: TGCAGCGTCAGGCCCGGGACAGGGAACACTGAAGCTTTCTTT.

The V call is TRBV20-1, the J call TRBJ1-1; 8 nucleotides line up with TRBD1. CDR3 length equals 14 residues. CDR1 DFQATT and CDR2 SNEGSKA come from the germline V gene (reference sequence). V lost 6 bases and J lost 0; bases outside the gene matches: 6. CDR3 amino acids: CSAPGQGLNTEAFF. The DNA of the CDR3 is TGCAGTGCCCCCGGACAGGGTTTGAACACTGAAGCTTTCTTT.

This chain joins TRBV27 and TRBJ2-5; perhaps D is TRBD1 or TRBD2 (5 bases each). Germline V lookup: CDR1 MNHEY, CDR2 SMNVEV (reference sequence). The CDR3 length is 16 residues. V was trimmed by 5 bases and J by 1 base, leaving 17 bases between them. The CDR3 sequence: CASSPVLGRLQETQYF. In DNA form, the CDR3 reads TGTGCCAGCAGTCCCGTCCTGGGACGGCTCCAAGAGACCCAGTACTTC.